This TCR beta chain was documented in a study of T-cell reconstitution after alpha-beta-depleted transplantation in children. Preparing the TCRbeta library involved the use of unique molecular identifiers. TCRdb reanalysed the PCR reads using MiXCR and keeps one entry per CDR3 protein. The sample includes fewer than 550,000 distinct CDR3 sequences, about 10% seen only once; the top ten take about 2%. Regarding the study as a whole: Surviving thymic progenitors and recipient T cells were the source of high TCRbeta diversity at day 60 in some patients.

Germline CDR1 SGHKS, CDR2 YYEKEE (reference sequence). Germline trimming cut 4 bases from V and 7 bases from J; bases unmatched to any gene: 4. This CDR3 comprises 13 residues. This clonotype has a count of ten or more. No antigen is known for it. The TCR sequence derives from a child aged 2-15 years with inherited bone marrow failure, due to receive a stem cell transplant. This chain links TRBV5-5 with TRBJ1-2, with 10 bases fitting TRBD1. Sequenced material: PBMCs, taken before TCRalphabeta/CD19-depleted stem cell transplant. CDR3 protein: CASSHGTGAGYTF. The CDR3 nucleotides are TGTGCCAGCAGCCACGGGACAGGGGCTGGCTACACCTTC.